This T cell receptor beta chain was sequenced during a study of Graves' ophthalmopathy and Graves' hyperthyroidism. On the study more broadly: At initial diagnosis, peripheral blood was obtained, and this preceded any treatment. Whole-study findings and limits: Among thyroid clonotypes expanded above 0.001 frequency, most also appeared in blood. Ophthalmopathy versus stable hyperthyroidism: 13-signature model gave 87.88% sensitivity, around 81% specificity.

The term stable hyperthyroidism indicated an absence of ophthalmopathy within 18 months of follow-up. This clonotype appeared a few times. Its antigen is not known. RNA transcripts were the template, and TCR beta CDR3 regions were amplified from them. The workflow started with a first-round RT-PCR run with HTBI primers and then moved on to a second-round multiplex PCR. TCRdb re-analysed the multiplex PCR reads in MiXCR, keeping a single row per CDR3 protein. The table has 350,000 to 400,000 distinct CDR3 sequences, about 16% seen once; the top ten hold 7%. V was pared by 0 bases and J by 3 bases, with 11 bases between. Germline V gene lookup returns CDR1 LGHNA and CDR2 YNFKEQ. The CDR3 has 15 amino acids.

This receptor was obtained from a young woman with stable Graves' hyperthyroidism. The sample was peripheral blood. J is TRBJ1-2 and V is TRBV4-2; TRBD1 is a possible D gene (6 bases). The CDR3 reads CASSQDDRTDYGYTF. The CDR3 DNA follows: TGTGCCAGCAGCCAAGATGACAGGACTGACTATGGCTACACCTTC.